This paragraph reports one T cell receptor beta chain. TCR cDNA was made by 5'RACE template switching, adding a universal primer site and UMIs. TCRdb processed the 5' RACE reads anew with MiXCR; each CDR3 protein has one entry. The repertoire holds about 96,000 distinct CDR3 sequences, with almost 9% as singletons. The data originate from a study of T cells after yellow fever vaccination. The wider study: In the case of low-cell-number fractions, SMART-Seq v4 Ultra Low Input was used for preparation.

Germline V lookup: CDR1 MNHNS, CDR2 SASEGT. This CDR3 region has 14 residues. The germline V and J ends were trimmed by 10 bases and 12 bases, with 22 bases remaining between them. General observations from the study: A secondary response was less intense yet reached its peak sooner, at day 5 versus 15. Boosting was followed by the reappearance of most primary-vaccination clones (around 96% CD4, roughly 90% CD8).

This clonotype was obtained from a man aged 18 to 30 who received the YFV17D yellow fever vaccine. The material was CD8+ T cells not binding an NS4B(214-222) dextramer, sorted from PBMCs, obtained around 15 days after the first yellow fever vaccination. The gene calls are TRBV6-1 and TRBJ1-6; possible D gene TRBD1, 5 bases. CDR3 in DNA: TGTGCCATAGCACCCGGGACGGACCTTATACCCCTCCACTTT. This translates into CAIAPGTDLIPLHF.